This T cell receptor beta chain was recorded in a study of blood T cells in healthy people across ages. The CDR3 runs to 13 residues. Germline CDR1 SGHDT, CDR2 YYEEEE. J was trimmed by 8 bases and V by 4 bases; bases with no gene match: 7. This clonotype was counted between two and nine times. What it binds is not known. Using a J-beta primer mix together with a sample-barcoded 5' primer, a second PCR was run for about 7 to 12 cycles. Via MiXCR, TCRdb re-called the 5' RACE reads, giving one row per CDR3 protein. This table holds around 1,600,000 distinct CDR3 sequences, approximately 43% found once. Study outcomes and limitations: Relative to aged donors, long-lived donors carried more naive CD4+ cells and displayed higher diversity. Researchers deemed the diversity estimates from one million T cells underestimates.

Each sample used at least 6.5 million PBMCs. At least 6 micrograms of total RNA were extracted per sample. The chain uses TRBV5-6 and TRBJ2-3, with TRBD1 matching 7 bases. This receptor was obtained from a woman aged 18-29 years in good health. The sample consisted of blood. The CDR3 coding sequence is TGTGCCAGCAGCCACGGACAGGTAGCTACGCAGTATTTT. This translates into CASSHGQVATQYF.